This note documents a single TCR beta chain sequence. It lacks a known antigen. Qualities for individual bases were not recorded, and no much larger clone is one base off. Library prep was done by multiplex PCR. TCRdb shows the sequencer as Illumina HiSeq 2500. TCRbeta libraries were built by three rounds of nested PCR using primers (Table S4), following protocols modified from ARM-PCR. PCR products of 200-500 bp were gel-excised and purified with the QIAquick gel extraction kit before sequencing. In the source study's methods: Trimmomatic was used to clean the reads, FLASH was used to merge the reads into complete CDR3 sequences, and MiTCR was used to assign the reads to V(D)J germline segments. Clonal diversity was computed as the inverse Simpson's index with VDJtools. Productive reads were defined as in-frame sequences without a premature stop codon. In TCRdb, the public reads were trimmed at Q25 with fastp and aligned with MiXCR, with productive beta chains retained. Merged by CDR3 protein, the rows form single entries marked with the most common genes and DNA. TCRdb's processing, not the study's, gives the V and J calls here. The sample table lists over 100,000 distinct CDR3 sequences, 60% to 70% of them with a count of one. The ten top clones hold 19% of the sample.

Bulk unsorted tissue served as the source for RNA extraction, and RNA quality was assessed using a NanoDrop ND-1000 and an Agilent 2100. Normal lung samples were distant non-tumor tissue taken more than 3 cm from the tumor edge. All donors had newly diagnosed lung cancer, had not received prior chemotherapy, and were admitted for thoracic surgery in China between August and November 2014. Anyone who had undergone radiotherapy or chemotherapy before, or who had another cancer at the same time, was left out of the study. Surgical tissue pieces of about 1-2 cm3 were preserved in RNAlater solution and were kept at -80 degrees C until use. Relative to germline, V is 5 bases shorter and J is 4 bases shorter, with 14 bases between their ends. Inclusive of the bounding cysteine and phenylalanine, the CDR3 is 13 residues long. Just the 39-base CDR3 DNA is kept, in frame starting at base 1. CDR1 GTSNPN and CDR2 SVGIG were looked up in the germline V gene (reference sequence).

The entry originates in a study of tumor and adjacent non-tumor tissue in lung cancer (dated by TCRdb to 2017 to 2018). About the full investigation: Patients with adenocarcinoma (roughly 12), squamous cell carcinoma (2) and small cell lung cancer (1) were included in the cohort. The roughly 15 enrolled patients, of whom around ten were men and 5 were women, were aged roughly 31 to 80 years and were diagnosed with TNM stage I to III disease. A total of 95 million to 150 million productive TCRbeta reads were generated by sequencing, corresponding to an average of around 3.8 million reads per sample. The study compared bulk TCRbeta repertoires between lung tumor tissue and matched distant non-tumor lung tissue from over 12 lung cancer patients. A few dozen paired specimens, one tumor and one normal lung sample per patient, were profiled by TCRbeta CDR3 sequencing.

The paper as a whole reports these results and caveats: Significantly higher TCR diversity was found in younger patients, and higher tumor TCR diversity was associated with shorter overall and disease-free survival. Because peripheral blood was not sequenced, blood TCRbeta repertoires in the lung cancer patients of the study were not examined. The sequencing platform is not named in the methods, and unique molecular identifiers are not mentioned. The cohort had only 15 or so patients, and the authors noted that larger samples and more detailed clinical data are needed. The top 100 clones accounted for a significantly larger cumulative portion of the repertoire in normal lung than in tumor tissue. Tumor tissue showed significantly higher TCR diversity (inverse Simpson) than normal lung tissue, at roughly 390 vs 170 (P = 0.0075, Mann-Whitney U test).

The rearranged segments are TRBV30 and TRBJ1-1; the D gene lacks a confident call. The TCR comes from a man in his fifties or sixties with non-small cell lung cancer. Source material: distant non-tumor lung tissue. The bases are TGTGCCTGGGAGAGACTCCCGGGCACTGAAGCTTTCTTT. Translated, this gives CAWERLPGTEAFF. Full variable domain (CDR3 extended with the reference TRBV30 and TRBJ1-1 proteins): SQTIHQWPATLVQPVGSPLSLECTVEGTSNPNLYWYRQAAGRGLQLLFYSVGIGQISSEVPQNLSASRPQDRQFILSSKKLLLSDSGFYLCAWERLPGTEAFFGQGTRLTVV.